These 20 T cell receptor beta chains were sequenced from one sample in a study of blood T cell repertoires in COVID-19. Sequenced by immunoSEQ multiplex PCR; TCRdb stores in-frame clones only, minus some. The data hold 200,000 to 250,000 clones, with around nine tenths observed a single time. Material: PBMCs or T cells enriched from blood (not recorded which). The origin of the receptors is a man aged 25-40 years who had recovered from COVID-19.

The V and J genes are TRBV27 and TRBJ2-7; 7 positions match TRBD1. This CDR3 has 13 residues. The junction had 2 bases not matched to a gene; V was cut back by 6 bases and J by 0 bases. Germline-derived CDR1 and CDR2 are MNHEY and SMNVEV (reference sequence). The CDR3 loop reads CASRGQPSYEQYF. The CDR3 DNA follows: TGTGCCAGCAGGGGACAGCCCTCCTACGAGCAGTACTTC.

This clone was seen a few times. The rearrangement links TRBV20-1 to TRBJ2-7, with TRBD1 matching over 8 bases. This CDR3 has 14 residues. V lost 3 bases to trimming and J lost 7 bases; unmatched junction nucleotides: 11. CDR1 and CDR2 (germline): DFQATT, SNEGSKA (reference sequence). The CDR3 DNA is TGCAGTGCTAGTCCGACAGGGGATTTGTGGGAGCAGTACTTC. Translated: CSASPTGDLWEQYF.

The V gene is TRBV7-9, the J gene TRBJ2-7; 12 bases are shared with TRBD2. This CDR3 spans 14 amino acids. Germline CDR1 reads SEHNR; CDR2 reads FQNEAQ (reference sequence). Trimming took 1 base from V and 6 from J; bases not matched to a gene: 1. In DNA, the CDR3 is TGTGCCAGCAGCTTAGGGACTAGCGGGGTCGAGCAGTACTTC. As protein: CASSLGTSGVEQYF.

This clone has only one observation. The rearrangement uses TRBV7-8 and TRBJ1-1, with TRBD1 matching 8 bases. Germline V gives CDR1 SGHVS, CDR2 FQNEAQ. J was trimmed by 0 bases and V by 3 bases; bases with no gene match: 12. CDR3 length: 18 residues. The chain's CDR3 is CASSFGQGPPLMNTEAFF. The CDR3 bases are TGTGCCAGCAGCTTCGGACAGGGCCCACCACTTATGAACACTGAAGCTTTCTTT. The full variable domain, in which reference TRBV7-8 and TRBJ1-1 provide the parts outside the CDR3, is GAGVSQSPRYKVAKRGQDVALRCDPISGHVSLFWYQQALGQGPEFLTYFQNEAQLDKSGLPSDRFFAERPEGSVSTLKIQRTQQEDSAVYLCASSFGQGPPLMNTEAFFGQGTRLTVV.

The J gene is TRBJ1-4, the V gene TRBV7-9, with TRBD1 identical over 11 bases. Trimming cost V 5 bases and J 8 bases; bases outside gene matches: 7. This CDR3 is built from 15 residues. Per the germline V gene, CDR1 is SEHNR and CDR2 is FQNEAQ (reference sequence). The CDR3 sequence: CASSQMGQGEEKLFF. The DNA for the CDR3 is TGTGCCAGCAGCCAAATGGGACAGGGGGAGGAAAAACTGTTTTTT.

CDR3 DNA sequence: TGTGCCAGCTCACCAAACCAGGACACAGATACGCAGTATTTT. It specifies CASSPNQDTDTQYF. The chain employs TRBV18 and TRBJ2-3; D ambiguous. V lost 2 bases and J lost 2, with 8 bases in between. Germline loops: CDR1 KGHSH, CDR2 LQKENI. The CDR3 runs to 14 residues.

V gene TRBV7-8 combines with J gene TRBJ1-2; D is ambiguous. V lost 1 base, J lost 5 bases, and 11 bases lay in between. Germline CDR1 SGHVS, CDR2 FQNEAQ. This CDR3 is built from 14 residues. CDR3: CASSLGPELYGYTF. The CDR3, as DNA: TGTGCCAGCAGCTTAGGCCCGGAGTTATATGGCTACACCTTC.

This clone was observed once. The chain uses TRBV5-8 and TRBJ2-2; TRBD1 might be the D (5 bases). Germline CDR1 reads SGHTS; CDR2 reads YDEGEE. This CDR3 has 16 residues. V lost 0 bases, J lost 1 base, and 10 bases lay in between. The CDR3 reads CASSLEAGKNTGELFF. The CDR3 nucleotides read TGTGCCAGCAGCTTGGAAGCAGGGAAGAACACCGGGGAGCTGTTTTTT.

The chain uses TRBV4-1 and TRBJ1-1, with TRBD1 identical over 8 bases. The V gene's germline CDR1 is MGHRA and CDR2 YSYEKL. The CDR3 loop spans 16 amino acids. The junction had 7 bases not matched to a gene; V was cut back by 4 bases and J by 0 bases. The CDR3 spells CASSRGQGQVNTEAFF. The CDR3, as DNA: TGCGCCAGCAGCCGTGGACAGGGTCAGGTGAACACTGAAGCTTTCTTT.

This clone was seen only once. The same CDR3 can be traced to other DNA sequences in this sample. This chain uses TRBV11-1 with TRBJ2-7, with TRBD1 identical over 10 bases. The germline gives CDR1 SGHAT, CDR2 FQDESV (reference sequence). CDR3 length equals 14 residues. V shed 4 bases and J 4 bases; nucleotides not matched to a gene: 4. The CDR3 loop reads CASSSDRGLYEQYF. CDR3 sequence (DNA): TGTGCCAGCAGCTCAGACAGGGGGCTATACGAGCAGTACTTC.

The chain links TRBV6-5 to TRBJ1-1, with 9 bases lining up with TRBD1. The germline V gene encodes CDR1 MNHEY and CDR2 SVGAGI. The junction had 5 bases not matched to a gene; V was cut back by 2 bases and J by 4 bases. The CDR3 covers 15 residues. This CDR3 reads CASSYRRGQGTEAFF. In DNA, the CDR3 is TGTGCCAGCAGTTACCGTCGGGGACAGGGCACTGAAGCTTTCTTT.

In this sample, this clone turned up once. The chain employs TRBV6-1 and TRBJ2-1; the D is unclear. The CDR3 is 14 amino acids. Looked up from germline, CDR1 is MNHNS and CDR2 is SASEGT. V lost 2 bases and J lost 7, with 12 bases in between. CDR3 amino acids: CASSEFESVNEQFF. CDR3 nucleotides: TGTGCCAGCAGTGAATTCGAATCGGTAAATGAGCAGTTCTTC.

On this clone itself: The junction differs from germline at one of its ends, possibly a read error. DNA for the CDR3: TGTGCCAGCAGTCCCGGAAGACAGGGGGCGGCCGTCTCCTTC. Translated: CASSPGRQGAAVSF. This chain uses TRBV28 with TRBJ1-2; TRBD1 agrees at 10 bases. The CDR3 covers 14 residues. The germline CDR1 and CDR2 sequences are MDHEN and SYDVKM.

The chain carries TRBV5-6 and TRBJ1-2; 11 bases line up with TRBD1. The V gene end was trimmed by 1 base and the J gene end by 1 base; junction bases not matched to a gene: 6. The CDR3 contains 17 residues. CDR1 and CDR2 from the germline V gene are SGHDT and YYEEEE. For the CDR3, the DNA is TGTGCCAGCAGCTTGTATGGGACAGGGGGTTTTAACTATGGCTACACCTTC. This codes for CASSLYGTGGFNYGYTF.

The V call is TRBV6-5, the J call TRBJ2-1; maybe TRBD2 (6 bases). This CDR3 region has 11 residues. The ends were cut back, 3 bases at V and 9 bases at J, with 6 bases in the middle. The V gene's germline CDR1 is MNHEY and CDR2 SVGAGI. CDR3 in DNA: TGTGCCAGCAGTTATAGCGGTGAGCAGTTCTTC. This translates into CASSYSGEQFF.

The genes are TRBV23-1 and TRBJ1-3; D ambiguous. TRBV23-1 is assigned to the ORF class and has an uncertain function. The CDR3 is 11 residues long. Trimming removed 7 bases from V and 5 bases from J, with 6 bases in between. The CDR3 here is CASMTRNTIYF. The CDR3, as DNA: TGCGCCAGCATGACTAGAAACACCATATATTTT.

The chain recombines TRBV30 with TRBJ2-7, with 8 positions matching TRBD1. The germline V gene has CDR1 GTSNPN and CDR2 SVGIG (reference sequence). The V and J ends lost 5 bases and 4 bases, in that order; junction bases with no gene match: 7. This CDR3 is built from 13 residues. In nucleotides, the CDR3 is TGTGCCTGGTCGGGACAGGTAAAATACGAGCAGTACTTC. Translating it yields CAWSGQVKYEQYF.

The chain carries TRBV18 and TRBJ2-7; 7 nucleotides match TRBD2. Germline CDR1 KGHSH, CDR2 LQKENI. This CDR3 has 13 residues. J gave up 5 bases and V 6 bases, and 7 bases lay outside the gene matches. The CDR3 DNA is TGTGCCAGCTCCACCGGGACTAATGACGAGCAGTACTTC. Translation gives CASSTGTNDEQYF.

This chain uses TRBV7-3 with TRBJ1-1, with a possible D match to TRBD1 (6 bases). The CDR3 covers 14 residues. Deletions cut 5 bases from V and 5 bases from J, with 15 bases between. Per the germline V gene, CDR1 is SGHTA and CDR2 is FQGTGA. The CDR3 nucleotides are TGTGCCAGCAGCCCCACAGGGTATGGTACTGAAGCTTTCTTT. Translated: CASSPTGYGTEAFF.

The rearrangement joins TRBV5-1 to TRBJ1-1; D is undetermined. CDR3 length: 13 residues. Germline lookup yields CDR1 SGHRS and CDR2 YFSETQ. V was shortened by 9 bases and J by 4 bases, with 16 bases between the two germline ends. CDR3 DNA: TGCGCCACCTCTACTAATACTGGCACTGAAGCTTTCTTT. Its protein product is CATSTNTGTEAFF.